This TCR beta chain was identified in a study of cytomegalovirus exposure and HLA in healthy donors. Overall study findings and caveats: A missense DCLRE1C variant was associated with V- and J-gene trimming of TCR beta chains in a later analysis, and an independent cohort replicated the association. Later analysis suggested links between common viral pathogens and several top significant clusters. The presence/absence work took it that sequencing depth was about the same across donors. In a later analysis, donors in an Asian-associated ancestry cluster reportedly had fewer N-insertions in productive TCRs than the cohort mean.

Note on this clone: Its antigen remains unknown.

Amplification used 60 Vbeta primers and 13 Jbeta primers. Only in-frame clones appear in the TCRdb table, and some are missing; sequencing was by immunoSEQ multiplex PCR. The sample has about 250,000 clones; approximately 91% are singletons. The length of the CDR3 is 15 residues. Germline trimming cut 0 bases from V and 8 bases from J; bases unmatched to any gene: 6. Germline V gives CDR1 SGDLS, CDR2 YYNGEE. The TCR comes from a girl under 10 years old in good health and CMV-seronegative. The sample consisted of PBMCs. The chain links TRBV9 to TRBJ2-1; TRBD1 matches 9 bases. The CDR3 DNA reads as TGTGCCAGCAGCGTAGCGGGACAGGGCTTCCATGAGCAGTTCTTC. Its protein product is CASSVAGQGFHEQFF.